The clone carrying this T cell receptor (beta chain) was recorded once. Germline assignment: CDR1 SEHNR and CDR2 FQNEAQ (reference sequence). V gave up 5 bases and J gave up 8 bases, with 20 bases separating them. The CDR3 spans 15 residues. This entry belongs to a study of blood T cell repertoires in COVID-19. About the study: Italy, Spain and the United States were the sources of the convalescent and acute COVID-19 samples. PBMCs, B-cell-depleted T cells, or T cells provided the cDNA or gDNA that made up the material.

Original methodology: Amplified reference gene primers provided the basis for estimating nucleated cell counts. Only in-frame clones appear in the TCRdb table, and some are missing; sequencing was by immunoSEQ multiplex PCR. The V and J calls and clone size are taken from that table; D and trimming were inferred from the DNA. The table has about 200,000 clones, roughly 80% seen once. The sequencing sample was made of peripheral blood. The receptor comes from a woman aged 40 to 50 with active or convalescent COVID-19. The chain uses TRBV7-9 and TRBJ2-3; D is possibly TRBD1 (7 bases). CDR3 coding DNA: TGTGCCAGCAGCCTTAAGACAGGGTTGGGGGGTACGCAGTATTTT. This encodes CASSLKTGLGGTQYF.